This T cell receptor (beta chain) was recovered during a study of T cell changes during pregnancy in multiple sclerosis. TCRdb's table, derived via immunoSEQ multiplex PCR, lists solely in-frame clones and lacks some. There are over 55,000 clones in the sample; approximately 90% occur only once, and approximately 5.3% lies in the top ten. From germline, CDR1 is SGDLS and CDR2 YYNGEE. V was cut by 3 bases and J by 6 bases, with 16 bases left in between. The CDR3 loop spans 14 amino acids. The clonotype was recovered from a human donor whose cells served as feeder cells for cultures in a pregnancy study. Specimen: peripheral blood from another person, used as feeder cells. The chain combines TRBV9 with TRBJ2-7, with D unclear. The CDR3 here is CASSDGGLGREQYF. DNA of the CDR3: TGTGCCAGCAGCGATGGCGGCCTAGGACGCGAGCAGTACTTC.